This T cell receptor (beta chain) was observed in a study of blood T cell repertoires in COVID-19. Study at large: The United States, Italy and Spain provided the acute and convalescent COVID-19 samples.

From germline, CDR1 is MNHEY and CDR2 SVGEGT. V gave up 2 bases and J gave up 2 bases, with 9 bases separating them. This CDR3 spans 14 amino acids. Using immunoSEQ multiplex PCR, the repertoire was profiled, and TCRdb retains in-frame clones only, with some absent. The data show 210,000 or so clones, 80% to 90% seen once. The source is a middle-aged man with active or convalescent COVID-19. The rearrangement links TRBV6-2 or TRBV6-3 to TRBJ1-2; no reliable D call. The sample was peripheral blood. CDR3 in amino acids: CASSYVGANYGYTF. Written as DNA, the CDR3 is TGTGCCAGCAGTTACGTCGGAGCGAACTATGGCTACACCTTC.